Sequencing of this TCR beta chain was carried out in a study of patients and donors after allogeneic stem cell transplantation. This clonotype has a handful of counts. TCRdb reprocessed the RT-PCR reads via MiXCR and lists one record per CDR3 protein. Of roughly 880,000 distinct CDR3 sequences listed, roughly 18% are singletons. CDR1 and CDR2 from the germline V gene are KGHDR and SFDVKD. Deletions cut 1 base from V and 2 bases from J, with 13 bases between. The CDR3 is 16 amino acids. The chain couples TRBV24-1 to TRBJ1-1; no definite D call. This clonotype originated in a human donor who was either an allogeneic HSCT recipient or a stem cell or donor lymphocyte infusion donor (not recorded which). It is not recorded whose cells these are; they may come from a transplant donor. The sequencing sample was made of blood, either unsorted or a sorted T cell fraction (not recorded which). The CDR3 protein is CATSDLRGPANTEAFF. CDR3 coding DNA: TGTGCCACCAGTGATTTACGCGGGCCAGCTAACACTGAAGCTTTCTTT.